This entry lists 26 T cell receptor beta chains sequenced from one sample in a study of tumor-infiltrating lymphocytes in oesophageal squamous cell carcinoma. Using its own MiXCR run on the PCR reads, TCRdb lists one record per CDR3 protein. The sample has approximately 18,000 distinct CDR3 sequences; nearly 45% are singletons. Material: esophageal tumor tissue. All receptors derive from a male donor with esophageal squamous cell carcinoma.

This clonotype was observed a handful of times. The chain carries TRBV7-9 and TRBJ2-7, with D unclear. V lost 5 bases, J lost 0 bases, and 8 bases lay in between. There are 13 residues in the CDR3. The V gene's germline CDR1 is SEHNR and CDR2 FQNEAQ (reference sequence). The CDR3 nucleotides read TGTGCCAGCAGCCCGCTGAACTCCTACGAGCAGTACTTC. Protein: CASSPLNSYEQYF.

Worth noting for this clonotype: A single base separates this from a much larger clone, so it may be a read error. V is TRBV7-2 and J is TRBJ2-7; TRBD1 matches 7 bases. Germline V gene lookup returns CDR1 SGHTA and CDR2 FQGNSA. Trimming cost V 3 bases and J 6 bases; bases outside gene matches: 2. The CDR3 sequence is 12 residues long. CDR3 sequence (DNA): TGTGCCAGCAGCTTCGGGACAGCCGAGCAGTACTTC. It codes for CASSFGTAEQYF.

This clonotype was recorded at least ten times. The chain is built from TRBV27 and TRBJ2-7; D not certain. Germline CDR1 MNHEY, CDR2 SMNVEV (reference sequence). Trimming left V 1 base short and J 3 bases short, with 10 bases between. The CDR3 covers 14 residues. The DNA for the CDR3 is TGTGCCAGCAGTTTATTTTTGGGTAGCTACGAGCAGTACTTC. Protein product: CASSLFLGSYEQYF.

V gene TRBV7-2 combines with J gene TRBJ2-3, with D perhaps matching TRBD2 (5 bases). The DNA end is a closer match to TRBJ2-5, so the J assignment may be wrong. CDR1 and CDR2 (germline): SGHTA, FQGNSA. The CDR3 is 16 residues long. This CDR3 is CASSQPPGLGEETQYF. CDR3 DNA sequence: TGTGCCAGCAGTCAACCCCCGGGGTTAGGAGAGGAGACCCAGTACTTC.

As to this clonotype: This clone may be a read error of a much larger clone one base away. The chain carries TRBV5-8 and TRBJ1-1, with TRBD1 matching 8 bases. The CDR3 has 16 amino acids. CDR1 is SGHTS and CDR2 is YDEGEE in the germline V gene. CDR3 DNA sequence: TGTGCCAGCAGCATCGGACAGGGTAGTTATGTCGGGGAGCTGTATTTT. It specifies CASSIGQGSYVGELYF.

The chain links TRBV28 to TRBJ2-3; no clear D gene. CDR3 length: 14 residues. Trimming removed 2 bases from V and 6 bases from J, with 12 bases in between. Germline values: CDR1 MDHEN, CDR2 SYDVKM. CDR3 sequence reads: CASSLGPVIDTQYF. The CDR3 DNA follows: TGTGCCAGCAGTTTAGGACCCGTCATCGATACGCAGTATTTT. Variable domain in full (rest from reference TRBV28 and TRBJ2-3): DVKVTQSSRYLVKRTGEKVFLECVQDMDHENMFWYRQDPGLGLRLIYFSYDVKMKEKGDIPEGYSVSREKKERFSLILESASTNQTSMYLCASSLGPVIDTQYFGPGTRLTVL.

V is TRBV12-3 or TRBV12-4 and J is TRBJ2-7; 7 nucleotides align to TRBD2. The better agreement between TRBJ2-1 and the DNA end casts doubt on the J call. CDR3 length equals 14 residues. The CDR3: CASSYFVGGNEQFF. The CDR3 nucleotides read TGTGCCAGCAGTTATTTCGTGGGGGGGAATGAGCAGTTCTTC.

This clonotype was seen only once. Mismatch with germline at one junction end may stem from a read error. The chain carries TRBV7-3 and TRBJ2-6; TRBD1 is a possible D gene (5 bases). CDR3 length: 13 amino acids. Looked up from germline, CDR1 is SGHTA and CDR2 is FQGTGA. The CDR3 sequence is CASLVSGANVLNF. DNA for the CDR3: TGTGCCAGTTTGGTGTCTGGGGCCAACGTCCTGAATTTC. The whole variable domain, filled in from reference TRBV7-3 and TRBJ2-6, reads GAGVSQTPSNKVTEKGKYVELRCDPISGHTALYWYRQSLGQGPEFLIYFQGTGAADDSGLPNDRFFAVRPEGSVSTLKIQRTERGDSAVYLCASLVSGANVLNFGAGSRLTVL.

In this sample, this clonotype turned up a few times. The rearrangement joins TRBV12-3 or TRBV12-4 to TRBJ2-4; D is ambiguous. The closer fit of TRBJ2-7 to the DNA end suggests the J call may be wrong. The CDR3 covers 14 residues. CDR3 residues: CASSSLESSYEQYF. CDR3 nucleotides: TGTGCCAGCAGTTCGCTGGAGAGCTCCTACGAGCAGTACTTC.

This chain links TRBV7-2 with TRBJ1-2; 8 nucleotides match TRBD1. Germline V gene lookup returns CDR1 SGHTA and CDR2 FQGNSA. This CDR3 is 14 amino acids long. After removal of 3 bases from V and 4 bases from J, the junction contained 4 bases not matched to a gene. The DNA of the CDR3 is TGTGCCAGCAGCTTGTCACAGGGGGGCTATGGCTACACCTTC. Amino acid sequence: CASSLSQGGYGYTF.

On this clonotype itself: The junction departs from germline at one end; a sequencing error may be responsible. V usage is TRBV6-1 and J usage is TRBJ2-5; D is unresolved. CDR3 size: 12 residues. Germline V gene sequence: CDR1 MNHNS, CDR2 SASEGT. The CDR3 region has the DNA TGTGCCAGCAGCCCTGATACCAGTTCTGAGTTCTTC. It is translated as CASSPDTSSEFF.

This clonotype was counted only a few times. The V and J genes are TRBV5-8 and TRBJ2-1; 13 bases are shared with TRBD2. Germline CDR1 is SGHTS and CDR2 is YDEGEE. Germline trimming cut 3 bases from V and 1 base from J; bases unmatched to any gene: 4. The CDR3 has 17 residues. The CDR3: CASSWTSGGRSYNEQFF. CDR3 sequence (DNA): TGTGCCAGCAGCTGGACTAGCGGGGGCCGTTCCTACAATGAGCAGTTCTTC.

V gene TRBV12-3 or TRBV12-4 combines with J gene TRBJ1-2, with TRBD1 matching 7 bases. The CDR3 is 15 amino acids. Trimming removed 5 bases from V and 7 bases from J; junction bases left unmatched: 13. The CDR3 DNA follows: TGTGCCAGCAGTCCCAGCCGAGAGACAGGGAGTGGCTACACCTTC. As protein: CASSPSRETGSGYTF.

At least ten counts were recorded for this clonotype. The genes are TRBV7-2 and TRBJ2-5; no firm D call. Per the germline V gene, CDR1 is SGHTA and CDR2 is FQGNSA. The CDR3 contains 13 residues. V was trimmed by 1 base and J by 2 bases, leaving 5 bases between them. This CDR3 reads CASSLVLQETQYF. CDR3 bases: TGTGCCAGCAGCTTAGTCTTACAAGAGACCCAGTACTTC.

By its share, this clonotype is medium-sized (0.01 to 0.1%). The chain combines TRBV7-2 with TRBJ1-5; D ambiguous. The CDR3 runs 13 residues. Germline lookup yields CDR1 SGHTA and CDR2 FQGNSA. V was clipped by 2 bases and J by 7 bases, with 9 bases between them. CDR3 in amino acids: CASSLKGGQPQHF. In nucleotides, the CDR3 is TGTGCCAGCAGCTTAAAGGGTGGCCAGCCCCAGCATTTT.

The CDR3, as DNA: TGTGCCAGCAGCTTAGCGCCGGCAGACAACTATGGCTACACCTTC. As protein: CASSLAPADNYGYTF. This sequence joins TRBV7-9 and TRBJ2-1; D is uncertain. Judging by the DNA end, TRBJ1-2 fits better; the J call may be wrong. Germline assignment: CDR1 SEHNR and CDR2 FQNEAQ (reference sequence). CDR3 length: 15 residues.

This clonotype is labeled as large (0.1 to 1%). Given a much more abundant clone one base away, this may be a read error. The chain has TRBV6-1 and TRBJ2-7; 8 nucleotides line up with TRBD2. Germline-derived CDR1 and CDR2 are MNHNS and SASEGT. V gave up 8 bases and J gave up 7 bases; unmatched junction bases: 10. The CDR3 covers 13 residues. CDR3 region: CASSGGADNEQYF. The CDR3 DNA is TGTGCCAGCTCCGGGGGGGCCGATAATGAGCAGTACTTC.

There are a few counts of this clonotype. The rearrangement links TRBV5-1 to TRBJ2-5; 8 bases match TRBD1. The closer fit of TRBJ2-7 to the DNA end suggests the J call may be wrong. Germline assignment: CDR1 SGHRS and CDR2 YFSETQ. CDR3 length: 14 residues. CDR3 in DNA: TGCGCCAGCAGCTTGGGACAGGGGTACGACGAGCAGTACTTC. It is translated as CASSLGQGYDEQYF.

This clonotype was detected only a few times. The chain is built from TRBV28 and TRBJ2-1; D call uncertain. Trimming cost V 6 bases and J 3 bases, with 3 bases left between them. CDR3 length equals 11 residues. From germline, CDR1 is MDHEN and CDR2 SYDVKM. The CDR3 DNA is TGTGCCAGCAGAATCTACAATGAGCAGTTCTTC. Encoded protein: CASRIYNEQFF.

This clonotype was recorded many times. CDR3: CAIRDERQGPQHF. The CDR3 nucleotides are TGTGCCATCAGGGACGAACGACAGGGTCCCCAGCATTTT. The chain has TRBV10-3 and TRBJ1-5; TRBD1 aligns across 7 bases. The CDR3 covers 13 residues. The V gene end was trimmed by 6 bases and the J gene end by 10 bases; junction bases not matched to a gene: 9. Germline V gene lookup returns CDR1 ENHRY and CDR2 SYGVKD.

The chain links TRBV24-1 to TRBJ2-5; D possibly corresponds to TRBD2 (5 bases). The CDR3 is 13 residues long. In germline, CDR1 is KGHDR, CDR2 SFDVKD. V gave up 2 bases and J gave up 11 bases, with 14 bases separating them. The CDR3: CATSDSGLREQYF. CDR3 DNA sequence: TGTGCCACCAGTGATTCTGGACTGAGGGAGCAGTACTTC.

This clonotype came up a few times. The genes are TRBV15 and TRBJ2-5, with D perhaps assigned TRBD1 or TRBD2 (5 bases each). This CDR3 is built from 17 residues. Trimming took 0 bases from V and 4 from J, leaving 18 bases between them. In germline, CDR1 is LNHNV, CDR2 YYDKDF (reference sequence). The CDR3 nucleotides read TGTGCCACCAGCAGAGATTGGGGCCTAGCTCAGGGAGAGACCCAGTACTTC. Its protein is CATSRDWGLAQGETQYF.

The chain has TRBV12-3 or TRBV12-4 and TRBJ2-3; D perhaps matches TRBD2 (7 bases). The V end was cut by 7 bases, the J end by 3 bases, with 17 bases between. The CDR3 is 15 amino acids. CDR3 loop: CASKKGGSLTDTQYF. CDR3 bases: TGTGCCAGCAAAAAGGGGGGGAGTCTAACAGATACGCAGTATTTT.

This clonotype occurred many times. The chain recombines TRBV18 with TRBJ2-3; 7 bases fit TRBD1. CDR1 is KGHSH and CDR2 is LQKENI in the germline V gene. J lost 2 bases, V lost 5 bases, and 7 bases had no gene match. This CDR3 contains 15 residues. CDR3 DNA: TGTGCCAGCTCATTCCCGACAGGGACCACAGATACGCAGTATTTT. Amino acid sequence: CASSFPTGTTDTQYF.

The chain employs TRBV18 and TRBJ2-7; D is tentatively TRBD1 or TRBD2 (5 bases each). The closer fit of TRBJ2-5 to the DNA end suggests the J call may be wrong. CDR1 and CDR2 from the germline V gene are KGHSH and LQKENI. The CDR3 sequence is 14 residues long. The CDR3 DNA reads as TGTGCCAGCTCACCACCGTGGGGGCAAGAGACCCAGTACTTC. It translates to CASSPPWGQETQYF.

This clonotype showed up many times. V usage is TRBV11-2 and J usage is TRBJ2-1; 7 bases agree with TRBD1. V lost 4 bases, J lost 8 bases, and 2 bases stayed unmatched. The CDR3 contains 12 residues. Germline lookup yields CDR1 SGHAT and CDR2 FQNNGV. This CDR3 reads CASSYGQDEQFF. CDR3 DNA: TGTGCCAGCAGCTATGGACAGGATGAGCAGTTCTTC.